These 6 T cell receptor beta chains were all obtained from the same sample, sequenced in a study of blood T cell repertoires in COVID-19. This table comes from immunoSEQ multiplex PCR, and its TCRdb copy is limited to in-frame clones, with some not included. The table has a few hundred thousand clones, around nine tenths seen once. Input material: peripheral blood. These receptors were obtained from a man aged 45 to 65 with COVID-19, enrolled during active disease.

The chain employs TRBV5-6 and TRBJ2-5; 7 bases are a match to TRBD2. J gave up 3 bases and V 3 bases, and 8 bases lay outside the gene matches. Germline CDR1 SGHDT, CDR2 YYEEEE. This CDR3 has 15 residues. This CDR3 reads CASSSPGLGEETQYF. CDR3 DNA sequence: TGTGCCAGCAGCTCCCCAGGACTAGGCGAAGAGACCCAGTACTTC.

The chain joins TRBV10-1 to TRBJ2-1; weak D call: TRBD2 (7 bases). Germline V gene lookup returns CDR1 WNHNN and CDR2 SYGVQD (reference sequence). This CDR3 is 13 amino acids long. V lost 3 bases and J 8 bases, leaving 11 bases between the germline ends. This CDR3 is CASSDLGGHEQFF. CDR3 DNA: TGCGCCAGCAGTGATTTGGGGGGGCATGAGCAGTTCTTC.

This sequence joins TRBV7-9 and TRBJ2-3; 7 nucleotides line up with TRBD1. V lost 4 bases to trimming and J lost 3 bases; unmatched junction nucleotides: 7. Germline V gene lookup returns CDR1 SEHNR and CDR2 FQNEAQ (reference sequence). This CDR3 has 15 residues. The CDR3 coding sequence is TGTGCCAGCAGCTCATCCGGGACAGAGACAGATACGCAGTATTTT. It specifies CASSSSGTETDTQYF.

The chain employs TRBV9 and TRBJ2-3; 12 positions match TRBD2. Germline CDR1 SGDLS, CDR2 YYNGEE. After removal of 4 bases from V and 0 bases from J, the junction contained 3 bases not matched to a gene. This CDR3 comprises 16 residues. This CDR3 reads CASSSGTSGSTDTQYF. The DNA of the CDR3 is TGTGCCAGCAGCTCCGGGACTAGCGGGAGCACAGATACGCAGTATTTT.

The chain uses TRBV4-1 and TRBJ2-5, with D possibly TRBD2 on 6 matching bases. The CDR3 is made up of 16 amino acids. Germline CDR1 MGHRA, CDR2 YSYEKL. V was cut by 0 bases and J by 8 bases, with 19 bases left in between. CDR3 sequence reads: CASSQDLGSGSGTQYF. CDR3 nucleotides: TGCGCCAGCAGCCAAGATCTTGGTAGCGGTTCAGGAACCCAGTACTTC.

This chain joins TRBV4-2 and TRBJ2-1, with 9 positions matching TRBD2. J gave up 5 bases and V 1 base, and 6 bases lay outside the gene matches. Germline CDR1 LGHNA, CDR2 YNFKEQ. The CDR3 length is 16 residues. The CDR3 DNA reads as TGTGCCAGCAGCCAAGCCCAAGCGGGAGGTAACAATGAGCAGTTCTTC. Amino acids: CASSQAQAGGNNEQFF.